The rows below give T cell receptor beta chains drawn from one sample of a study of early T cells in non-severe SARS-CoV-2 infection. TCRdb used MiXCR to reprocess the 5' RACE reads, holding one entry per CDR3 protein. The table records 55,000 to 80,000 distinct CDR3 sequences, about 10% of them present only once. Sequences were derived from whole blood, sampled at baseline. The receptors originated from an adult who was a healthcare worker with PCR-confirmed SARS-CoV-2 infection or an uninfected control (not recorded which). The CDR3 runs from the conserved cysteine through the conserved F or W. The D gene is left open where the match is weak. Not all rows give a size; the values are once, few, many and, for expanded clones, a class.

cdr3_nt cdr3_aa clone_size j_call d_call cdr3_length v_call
TGTGCCAGCATAACGGGAGCGCTTCCAGCTGAGCAGTTCTTC CASITGALPAEQFF few TRBJ2-1 . 14 TRBV2
TGTGCCAGCAGCCAAGACGGTCGTCTAGCTTTCTTT CASSQDGRLAFF many TRBJ1-1 . 12 TRBV4-2
TGTGCCAGCAGTTACTCATTTGACGGACCCTACGAGCAGTACTTC CASSYSFDGPYEQYF many TRBJ2-7 . 15 TRBV6-5
TGTGCCAGCACTCGAGACCCGGCGGGTAATTCACCCCTCCACTTT CASTRDPAGNSPLHF once TRBJ1-6 . 15 TRBV6-6
TGTGCCAGCAGTTACCATATTAGCGGGGCAACGCAGTATTTT CASSYHISGATQYF many TRBJ2-3 TRBD2 14 TRBV5-4
TGTGCCAGCAGTTACTCGTCGGGACAGGGCTCCTACGAGCAGTACTTC CASSYSSGQGSYEQYF few TRBJ2-7 TRBD1 16 TRBV6-2/TRBV6-3
TGTGCCAGCAGTCAGACTAGCCGGCTCGATACGCAGTATTTT CASSQTSRLDTQYF few TRBJ2-3 TRBD2 14 TRBV11-2
TGCAGCGCCCGGGTTTATCACGAGCAGTACTTC CSARVYHEQYF many TRBJ2-7 . 11 TRBV29-1
TGTGCCAGCCCTCAGACAGACACCGGGGAGCTGTTTTTT CASPQTDTGELFF many TRBJ2-2 . 13 TRBV7-9
TGTGCCGCGCCCCCCCCAGGGGTGGAGACCCAGTACTTC CAAPPPGVETQYF few TRBJ2-5 . 13 TRBV24-1
TGTGCCAGCAGTTTGACAGGGCTAAGCTCCTACGAGCAGTACTTC CASSLTGLSSYEQYF . TRBJ2-7 TRBD1 15 TRBV6-6
TGTGCCAGCAGCCTCTCTTTCGAGCAGTACTTC CASSLSFEQYF few TRBJ2-7 . 11 TRBV6-2/TRBV6-3
TGCGCCAGCAGCAATACAGGGGGCTACGAGCAGTACTTC CASSNTGGYEQYF . TRBJ2-7 TRBD1 13 TRBV5-1
TGTGCCAGCAGCCGGGACCATCGGGCAGATACGCAGTATTTT CASSRDHRADTQYF . TRBJ2-3 . 14 TRBV7-2
TGTGCCAGCAGTGAAGAGGTCCACAATGAGCAGTTCTTC CASSEEVHNEQFF . TRBJ2-1 . 13 TRBV2
TGCAGCGTTTATAGACAGGGTCGCCTGTTTTTT CSVYRQGRLFF few TRBJ1-4 TRBD1 11 TRBV29-1
TGCAGTGCTACAGAGACAGGAAGTCTCACTGAAGCTTTCTTT CSATETGSLTEAFF . TRBJ1-1 . 14 TRBV20-1
TGTGCCAGCAGCTCCGAGGGGGCTTTCGCGGGAGTCGGCTACACCTTC CASSSEGAFAGVGYTF . TRBJ1-2 TRBD1 16 TRBV7-9
TGTGCCAGCTCACCACGTCTGGGGACCCCGAACACTGAAGCTTTCTTT CASSPRLGTPNTEAFF few TRBJ1-1 . 16 TRBV18
TGTGCCAGCAGTTACTCACGGGACAGGTTTCGAGAGACCCAGTACTTC CASSYSRDRFRETQYF few TRBJ2-5 TRBD1 16 TRBV6-5
TGTGCCTGCCTCAGGGGACGTAACTATGGCTACACCTTC CACLRGRNYGYTF few TRBJ1-2 . 13 TRBV6-2/TRBV6-3
TGTGCCAGCAGCTTAATCCAAAGCAATGAGCAGTTCTTC CASSLIQSNEQFF . TRBJ2-1 . 13 TRBV7-9
TGTGCCAGCAGTGGGGGGTCCCACACAGATACGCAGTATTTT CASSGGSHTDTQYF . TRBJ2-3 . 14 TRBV28
TGTGCCAGCAGCCCTCGGACAGCTAATGAGCAGTTCTTC CASSPRTANEQFF few TRBJ2-1 . 13 TRBV7-8
TGTGCCAGCAGTTTTGGGGACGAGCAGTACTTC CASSFGDEQYF many TRBJ2-7 . 11 TRBV28
TGTGCCAGCAGCCAAGGTGGGGTCTCTGTCACTGAAGCTTTCTTT CASSQGGVSVTEAFF few TRBJ1-1 . 15 TRBV3-1
TGTGCCATCAACAGCGGGAGCACAGATACGCAGTATTTT CAINSGSTDTQYF . TRBJ2-3 . 13 TRBV10-3
TGTGCCAGCACCCTGGGACTAGCGACGGGCAATGAGCAGTTCTTC CASTLGLATGNEQFF . TRBJ2-1 TRBD2 15 TRBV12-3/TRBV12-4
TGTGCCAGCCGCCATAAGACGGGGTCGAACACCGGGGAGCTGTTTTTT CASRHKTGSNTGELFF few TRBJ2-2 . 16 TRBV12-3/TRBV12-4
TGCAGTGCTAGAGCTGGGGCTCCTATTCATTCACCCCTCCACTTT CSARAGAPIHSPLHF many TRBJ1-6 . 15 TRBV20-1
TGTGCCAGCAGCCTGCAAGAGACCCAGTACTTC CASSLQETQYF many TRBJ2-5 . 11 TRBV7-2
TGCGCCAGCAGTCTGGGACAGGGAGACAAAAACATTCAGTACTTC CASSLGQGDKNIQYF many TRBJ2-4 TRBD1 15 TRBV5-1
TGCAGTGCGGTACACTACACTGAAGCTTTCTTT CSAVHYTEAFF many TRBJ1-1 . 11 TRBV20-1
TGTGCCACCAGTGATTTCGCAGCCAGCTCCTACAATGAGCAGTTCTTC CATSDFAASSYNEQFF few TRBJ2-1 . 16 TRBV24-1
TGTGCCATCAAAGGACTAGCGGGAGTATACAATGAGCAGTTCTTC CAIKGLAGVYNEQFF . TRBJ2-1 TRBD2 15 TRBV10-3
TGTGCCAGCAGTTTACCCGGGACAGAGGGGCTGCGTTTCGCCTACGAGCAGTACTTC CASSLPGTEGLRFAYEQYF few TRBJ2-7 TRBD1 19 TRBV27
TGTGCCTGGAGGGTTAGGGACGAGCAGTACTTC CAWRVRDEQYF . TRBJ2-7 . 11 TRBV30
TGCAGCGCGAGGGACAGAGTCACAGATACGCAGTATTTT CSARDRVTDTQYF few TRBJ2-3 TRBD1 13 TRBV29-1